The T cell receptor (beta chain) under discussion was sequenced for a study of blood T cell repertoires in COVID-19. About the research overall: There were acute and convalescent COVID-19 samples, and they came from the United States, Italy and Spain.

Only a few counts were recorded for this clone. The germline V and J ends were trimmed by 3 bases and 9 bases, with 32 bases remaining between them. Germline V gene lookup returns CDR1 LGHDT and CDR2 YNNKEL (reference sequence). The CDR3 totals 20 residues. The protocol was immunoSEQ multiplex PCR, while the TCRdb copy is restricted to in-frame clones and leaves out a portion. The sample comprises 160,000 or so clones, over 70% of which are singletons, and roughly 5% rests with the top ten. Sequencing was performed on PBMCs or T cells enriched from blood (not recorded which). The TCR comes from a woman aged 35 to 49 with acute COVID-19. This chain joins TRBV3-1 (or the pseudogene TRBV3-2) and TRBJ2-2; a possible D gene is TRBD1 (8 bases). CDR3 sequence (DNA): TGTGCCAGCAGCCACCGTGGGGGGGGAGGCGACAGGGGACGGCTCCGGGAGCTGTTTTTT. Translation: CASSHRGGGGDRGRLRELFF.